This T cell receptor beta chain was captured by sequencing in a study of OX40 agonist ivuxolimab in advanced cancers. In germline, CDR1 is LGHNA, CDR2 YSLEER. V shed 5 bases and J 4 bases; nucleotides not matched to a gene: 8. This CDR3 has 15 amino acids. This clone was seen only a few times. TCRdb keeps only in-frame clones here, not all; method: immunoSEQ multiplex PCR. This repertoire shows about 66,000 clones, about 91% found once; its top ten account for approximately 3%. The material was CD4+ or CD8+ T cells sorted from blood, obtained in a trial of the OX40 agonist ivuxolimab. The TCR originated in an adult with an advanced solid tumor such as melanoma, head and neck, liver or kidney cancer. This chain joins TRBV4-3 and TRBJ1-1; 9 nucleotides line up with TRBD1. This chain's CDR3 is CASSTRQGVRTEAFF. CDR3 bases: TGCGCCAGCAGCACTCGACAGGGGGTTCGCACTGAAGCTTTCTTT.